This T cell receptor (beta chain) was identified in a study of ipilimumab plus nivolumab after autologous stem cell transplantation. Study-level information: The DLBCL cohort had primary refractory and relapsed disease, with 18-month progression-free survival of about 82% and 31%.

Germline V CDR1 and CDR2: SGDLS, YYNGEE. The CDR3 sequence is 15 residues long. Unmatched junction bases numbered 7, after V lost 0 bases and J lost 4 bases. Checkpoint therapy with ipilimumab 1 mg/kg began 14 to 28 days after transplant. Patients received nivolumab 3 mg/kg at weeks 1, 4, 7, 10, then fortnightly to week 26. The repertoire was sequenced with immunoSEQ multiplex PCR; TCRdb's copy has only in-frame clones and lacks some. The sample includes 10,000 to 15,000 clones, around four fifths seen only once; the top ten take over 15%. This clone showed up just a few times. Its antigen remains unknown. Regarding the study as a whole: Per the authors, repertoire, Treg and microbiota data justify further study.

This clonotype was obtained from a male donor with diffuse large B-cell lymphoma. The chain links TRBV9 to TRBJ2-7; TRBD1 matches at 7 bases. The sequencing here drew on PBMCs, taken in a trial of ipilimumab plus nivolumab as post-transplant consolidation. CDR3 sequence (DNA): TGTGCCAGCAGCGTAGGAGGGACAGAAGAATACGAGCAGTACTTC. Translated: CASSVGGTEEYEQYF. The full variable domain, in which reference TRBV9 and TRBJ2-7 provide the parts outside the CDR3, is DSGVTQTPKHLITATGQRVTLRCSPRSGDLSVYWYQQSLDQGLQFLIQYYNGEERAKGNILERFSAQQFPDLHSELNLSSLELGDSALYFCASSVGGTEEYEQYFGPGTRLTVT.